This entry lists 10 T cell receptor beta chains sequenced from one sample in a study of T-cell reconstitution after alpha-beta-depleted transplantation in children (dated by TCRdb to 2016 to 2017). What this sample's treatment or condition label stands for: allogeneic hematopoietic cell transplantation with graft depleted of TCRalphabeta T cells and CD19 B cells. The library was prepared using PCR. These reads were obtained on an Illumina HiSeq 2500. Molecular barcoding was employed in the preparation of TCR libraries, with unique molecular identifiers being used to normalize TCRbeta repertoire quantification. TCRdb ran its own pipeline on the public reads, namely fastp trimming at Q25 and MiXCR clone calling, and kept in-frame beta chains. Each entry is one CDR3 protein sequence, shown with its most common DNA and genes. The sample table shows roughly 300,000 distinct CDR3 sequences, and roughly 11% are seen once. Less than 25% of the sample is taken by the ten largest.

The sequencing here drew on peripheral blood, taken 180 days after TCRalphabeta/CD19-depleted stem cell transplant. These receptor sequences come from a male patient aged 2-10 years who had a stem cell transplant for chronic granulomatous disease, so the T cells may come from the graft donor.

As for this clonotype: A much larger clone lies a single base off, so this may be a read error. The chain is built from TRBV2 and TRBJ1-4, with D perhaps TRBD1 (6 bases). CDR3 size: 15 residues. Germline V gene lookup returns CDR1 SNHLY and CDR2 FYNNEI. The CDR3 sequence: CASSPPGVTNEKPFF. CDR3 sequence (DNA): TGTGCCAGCAGTCCCCCAGGGGTTACTAATGAAAAACCGTTTTTT.

A word on this clonotype: One base away lies a much larger clone, so this may be a sequencing read error. The CDR3 does not close with the conserved phenylalanine or tryptophan, likely indicating a read error. The chain is built from TRBV5-1 and TRBJ2-1, with 8 nucleotides matching TRBD2. Germline CDR1 and CDR2: SGHRS and YFSETQ. The ends lost 4 bases at V and 4 bases at J; junction bases unmatched: 10. The CDR3 sequence is 16 residues long. CDR3 sequence: CASSGAGVPKYNEQFS. CDR3 nucleotides: TGCGCCAGCAGCGGAGCGGGGGTCCCAAAGTACAATGAGCAGTTCTCC.

This clonotype was recorded many times. The genes are TRBV20-1 and TRBJ2-7; D remains unclear. V lost 1 base and J lost 1, with 14 bases in between. In germline, CDR1 is DFQATT, CDR2 SNEGSKA (reference sequence). CDR3 length: 15 amino acids. CDR3 coding DNA: TGCAGTGCTAGAGTCCCCCGGTACCCTTCCTACGAGCAGTACTTC. The encoded protein is CSARVPRYPSYEQYF.

J is TRBJ2-7 and V is TRBV30; D is perhaps TRBD2 (6 bases). This CDR3 region has 13 residues. Germline CDR1 and CDR2: GTSNPN and SVGIG (reference sequence). V was pared by 4 bases and J by 3 bases, with 13 bases between. The CDR3 sequence is CAWMGGNIYEQYF. The CDR3 DNA is TGTGCCTGGATGGGCGGGAACATCTACGAGCAGTACTTC.

This clonotype was observed many times. This chain joins TRBV4-2 and TRBJ2-3, with D tentatively TRBD1 (5 bases). The CDR3 spans 13 residues. Trimming stripped 6 bases from V and 2 bases from J, with 9 bases between. Germline CDR1 reads LGHNA; CDR2 reads YNFKEQ. The CDR3 loop reads CASRVGVTDTQYF. The DNA for the CDR3 is TGTGCCAGCAGAGTAGGGGTCACAGATACGCAGTATTTT.

About this clonotype: A much more abundant neighbour one base away suggests this may be a read error. This rearrangement joins TRBV11-1 to TRBJ1-6; tentatively, D is TRBD1 (5 bases). This CDR3 contains 15 residues. Per germline, CDR1 SGHAT and CDR2 FQDESV (reference sequence). The CDR3 sequence is CGSSSRQSGNSPLHF. DNA for the CDR3: TGTGGCAGCAGCTCGAGACAGTCTGGGAATTCACCCCTCCACTTT.

The sample holds many counts of this clonotype. V is TRBV18 and J is TRBJ2-1, with TRBD1 identical over 9 bases. This CDR3 has 16 residues. Germline V gene data show CDR1 as KGHSH and CDR2 as LQKENI. The junction had 6 bases not matched to a gene; V was cut back by 3 bases and J by 3 bases. Written as DNA, the CDR3 is TGTGCCAGCTCACCCGGGGACAGGGTCAGCTACAATGAGCAGTTCTTC. Its protein is CASSPGDRVSYNEQFF.

This clonotype was recorded a few times. The chain recombines TRBV28 with TRBJ2-7; weak D call: TRBD2 (6 bases). Germline V gives CDR1 MDHEN, CDR2 SYDVKM. V was cut by 2 bases and J by 2 bases, with 10 bases left in between. This CDR3 has 14 residues. CDR3 protein: CASSLTGTPYEQYF. The CDR3 DNA follows: TGTGCCAGCAGTTTAACGGGGACTCCCTACGAGCAGTACTTC.

This clonotype was picked up many times. CDR3 loop: CASSSGDRPVNEQYF. CDR3 DNA sequence: TGTGCCAGCAGCTCTGGAGACCGCCCGGTCAACGAGCAGTACTTC. The gene calls are TRBV9 and TRBJ2-7; D call uncertain. The CDR3 has 15 residues. Per the germline V gene, CDR1 is SGDLS and CDR2 is YYNGEE. With 4 bases removed from V and 5 bases from J, the gap between germline ends came to 19 bases.

The table lists this clonotype with many counts. The chain carries TRBV20-1 and TRBJ1-6, with TRBD1 identical over 7 bases. This CDR3 comprises 15 residues. Trimming at V came to 2 bases and at J to 1 base, leaving 2 bases not matched to a gene. The V gene's germline CDR1 is DFQATT and CDR2 SNEGSKA (reference sequence). CDR3 in amino acids: CSARNRGSYNSPLHF. CDR3 DNA sequence: TGCAGTGCTAGAAACAGGGGATCCTATAATTCACCCCTCCACTTT.